A single sample is the source of the 21 T cell receptor beta chains below, sequenced in a study of blood T cell repertoires in COVID-19. The table came from immunoSEQ multiplex PCR; TCRdb's copy has only in-frame clones and leaves some out. The sample has fewer than 80,000 clones, about 92% seen once. Sequences were obtained from peripheral blood. These receptors were taken from a woman older than 75 with active or convalescent COVID-19.

The J gene is TRBJ1-3, the V gene TRBV9; D perhaps matches TRBD1 (5 bases). The CDR3 runs to 15 residues. V gave up 4 bases and J gave up 0 bases, with 11 bases separating them. Germline CDR1 and CDR2: SGDLS and YYNGEE. The CDR3 protein is CASSSSRVSGNTIYF. The CDR3 nucleotides are TGTGCCAGCAGCTCAAGCAGGGTCTCTGGAAACACCATATATTTT.

The genes are TRBV28 and TRBJ1-1; D is possibly TRBD1 (5 bases). Between the trimmed V and J ends, which lost 3 bases and 4 bases, there was a span of 9 bases. CDR3 size: 13 residues. Germline loops: CDR1 MDHEN, CDR2 SYDVKM. The DNA for the CDR3 is TGTGCCAGCAGTTTCGGGGGAGGCACTGAAGCTTTCTTT. Protein: CASSFGGGTEAFF.

In nucleotides, the CDR3 is TGTGCCAGCAGTTCCTACGGGAAGGGAAATACCTACGAGCAGTACTTC. Encoded protein: CASSSYGKGNTYEQYF. The chain uses TRBV6-2 or TRBV6-3 and TRBJ2-7, with D possibly TRBD2 on 5 matching bases. The germline gives CDR1 MNHEY, CDR2 SVGEGT. There are 16 residues in the CDR3. V was clipped by 4 bases and J by 2 bases, with 18 bases between them.

The CDR3 region has the DNA TGTGCCAGCAGTTCGCCGGGAGGAGCGAACTATGGCTACACCTTC. This gives the protein CASSSPGGANYGYTF. J is TRBJ1-2 and V is TRBV27, with D unresolved. Trimming removed 4 bases from V and 2 bases from J, with 14 bases in between. This CDR3 comprises 15 residues. Germline assignment: CDR1 MNHEY and CDR2 SMNVEV (reference sequence).

This clone has only one observation. This rearrangement joins TRBV23-1 to TRBJ1-5; 10 bases match TRBD1. TRBV23-1 is placed among ORFs of uncertain function. The J segment lost 2 bases and the V segment lost 3 bases, leaving 13 bases of the junction unmatched. This CDR3 spans 19 amino acids. CDR3 sequence: CASSHIRTGGLYGNQPQHF. CDR3 nucleotide sequence: TGCGCCAGCAGTCACATAAGGACAGGGGGTCTCTATGGCAATCAGCCCCAGCATTTT.

The rearrangement uses TRBV2 and TRBJ1-4; D is unresolved. Germline-derived CDR1 and CDR2 are SNHLY and FYNNEI. The CDR3 contains 16 residues. Deletions cut 6 bases from V and 6 bases from J, with 20 bases between. CDR3 loop: CASRETAGGIYEKLFF. The CDR3 DNA reads TGTGCCAGCAGAGAAACAGCAGGCGGGATATATGAAAAACTGTTTTTT. Based on the CDR3 plus reference TRBV2 and TRBJ1-4, the full variable domain is EPEVTQTPSHQVTQMGQEVILRCVPISNHLYFYWYRQILGQKVEFLVSFYNNEISEKSEIFDDQFSVERPDGSNFTLKIRSTKLEDSAMYFCASRETAGGIYEKLFFGSGTQLSVL.

CDR3 protein: CASSVPRFGRETQYF. CDR3 DNA: TGTGCCAGCAGTGTCCCGAGGTTTGGTAGGGAGACCCAGTACTTC. The chain employs TRBV25-1 and TRBJ2-5, with D uncertain. Germline CDR1 and CDR2: MGHDK and SYGVNS. V was clipped by 4 bases and J by 5 bases, with 17 bases between them. The CDR3 consists of 15 residues. Drawing the rest from reference TRBV25-1 and TRBJ2-5, the complete variable domain is EADIYQTPRYLVIGTGKKITLECSQTMGHDKMYWYQQDPGMELHLIHYSYGVNSTEKGDLSSESTVSRIRTEHFPLTLESARPSHTSQYLCASSVPRFGRETQYFGPGTRLLVL.

This rearrangement joins TRBV28 to TRBJ1-3; a possible D gene is TRBD1 (6 bases). The CDR3 sequence is 16 residues long. The V gene lost 6 bases and the J gene lost 0 bases, with 15 bases spanning the gap. Germline V gene data show CDR1 as MDHEN and CDR2 as SYDVKM. The CDR3 region is CASSTPQGYSGNTIYF. The CDR3 coding sequence is TGTGCCAGCAGCACCCCCCAGGGGTACTCTGGAAACACCATATATTTT. Full variable domain (remainder filled in from reference TRBV28 and TRBJ1-3): DVKVTQSSRYLVKRTGEKVFLECVQDMDHENMFWYRQDPGLGLRLIYFSYDVKMKEKGDIPEGYSVSREKKERFSLILESASTNQTSMYLCASSTPQGYSGNTIYFGEGSWLTVV.

This chain uses TRBV3-1 (or the pseudogene TRBV3-2) with TRBJ1-6; D gene uncertain. The CDR3 is 14 amino acids. Deletions cut 4 bases from V and 10 bases from J, with 14 bases between. Germline V CDR1 and CDR2: LGHDT, YNNKEL (reference sequence). In DNA form, the CDR3 reads TGTGCCAGCAGCCTCAGAGGAAGGAACTCACCCCTCCACTTT. This codes for CASSLRGRNSPLHF.

The V call is TRBV19, the J call TRBJ2-7; 11 positions agree with TRBD1. CDR1 is LNHDA, CDR2 SQIVND, per germline (reference sequence). CDR3 length: 15 residues. Unmatched junction bases numbered 6, after V lost 4 bases and J lost 4 bases. Here the CDR3 reads CASSTRTGGGYEQYF. DNA of the CDR3: TGTGCCAGTAGTACCAGGACAGGGGGCGGGTACGAGCAGTACTTC.

The chain uses TRBV7-2 and TRBJ1-5, with D maybe TRBD1 (6 bases). The CDR3 has 16 amino acids. The germline CDR1 and CDR2 sequences are SGHTA and FQGNSA. Trimming took off 1 base at V and 2 bases at J, with 12 bases between the two ends. CDR3 in DNA: TGTGCCAGCAGCTTAGAAACAGGGTTGGGCAATCAGCCCCAGCATTTT. Translating gives CASSLETGLGNQPQHF.

The V call is TRBV28, the J call TRBJ1-3; perhaps TRBD1 as D (5 bases). Trimming left V 3 bases short and J 2 bases short, with 8 bases between. The length of the CDR3 is 14 residues. Germline CDR1 and CDR2: MDHEN and SYDVKM. The DNA for the CDR3 is TGTGCCAGCAGTTTTCAGGGTACTGGAAACACCATATATTTT. As protein: CASSFQGTGNTIYF.

The J gene is TRBJ2-7, the V gene TRBV5-4; 9 bases match TRBD1. V dropped 2 bases and J dropped 5; count of bases not matched to a gene: 8. The V gene's germline CDR1 is SGHNT and CDR2 YYREEE (reference sequence). The CDR3 totals 15 residues. CDR3 in DNA: TGTGCCAGCAGCTTACCGGGACAGGGTGCCCACGAGCAGTACTTC. Translating it yields CASSLPGQGAHEQYF.

The genes are TRBV6-4 and TRBJ1-1; D gene unclear. V shed 5 bases and J shed 4 bases, with 11 bases lying between them. The CDR3 is made up of 13 amino acids. Germline values: CDR1 MRHNA, CDR2 SNTAGT. The CDR3 region has the DNA TGTGCCAGCAGTCATAACTGGGCCACTGAAGCTTTCTTT. Its protein product is CASSHNWATEAFF.

The chain joins TRBV2 to TRBJ1-5, with 8 bases lining up with TRBD1. V lost 8 bases and J lost 4; bases outside the gene matches: 10. Per the germline V gene, CDR1 is SNHLY and CDR2 is FYNNEI. CDR3 length: 15 amino acids. Here the CDR3 reads CASEAGTGTNQPQHF. The CDR3 bases are TGTGCCAGCGAGGCGGGGACAGGTACTAATCAGCCCCAGCATTTT.

The gene calls are TRBV19 and TRBJ1-2, with D tentatively TRBD1 (6 bases). The CDR3 consists of 12 residues. CDR1 is LNHDA and CDR2 is SQIVND in the germline V gene (reference sequence). The germline V and J ends were trimmed by 8 bases and 5 bases, with 12 bases remaining between them. CDR3 sequence (DNA): TGTGCCAGTCGAAGGACAGCTTATGGCTACACCTTC. This gives the protein CASRRTAYGYTF.

Written as DNA, the CDR3 is TGTGCCAGTACCACAGGGGTTCGATCGACATCACCCCTCCACTTT. Its translation is CASTTGVRSTSPLHF. The J gene is TRBJ1-6, the V gene TRBV19; TRBD1 matches 7 bases. CDR3 length: 15 residues. The germline CDR1 and CDR2 sequences are LNHDA and SQIVND (reference sequence). V lost 7 bases and J lost 10; bases outside the gene matches: 13.

The genes are TRBV30 and TRBJ1-5; D is undetermined. Germline lookup yields CDR1 GTSNPN and CDR2 SVGIG (reference sequence). This CDR3 comprises 13 residues. Trimming left V 0 bases short and J 4 bases short, with 7 bases between. The chain's CDR3 is CAWSVARNQPQHF. The DNA of the CDR3 is TGTGCCTGGAGTGTGGCCCGAAATCAGCCCCAGCATTTT. The full variable domain, completed using reference TRBV30 and TRBJ1-5, is SQTIHQWPATLVQPVGSPLSLECTVEGTSNPNLYWYRQAAGRGLQLLFYSVGIGQISSEVPQNLSASRPQDRQFILSSKKLLLSDSGFYLCAWSVARNQPQHFGDGTRLSIL.

This clone was observed once. The chain carries TRBV7-2 and TRBJ2-1, with 8 bases lining up with TRBD2. Trimming cost V 5 bases and J 7 bases; bases outside gene matches: 7. Germline CDR1 SGHTA, CDR2 FQGNSA. This CDR3 is built from 14 residues. CDR3 sequence (DNA): TGTGCCAGCAGCATCGGGGGGGCCTGGAATGAGCAGTTCTTC. Protein product: CASSIGGAWNEQFF.

The J gene is TRBJ1-3, the V gene TRBV12-3 or TRBV12-4; the D gene is possibly TRBD1 (6 bases). V dropped 6 bases and J dropped 3 bases, with 9 bases sitting between them. The length of the CDR3 is 13 residues. In nucleotides, the CDR3 is TGTGCCAGCAGAACAGGGAGTGGAAACACCATATATTTT. As protein: CASRTGSGNTIYF.

This chain joins TRBV11-2 and TRBJ2-4, with 12 bases lining up with TRBD2. In germline, CDR1 is SGHAT, CDR2 FQNNGV. V dropped 4 bases and J dropped 8; count of bases not matched to a gene: 15. This CDR3 has 18 residues. CDR3 DNA: TGTGCCAGCAGCTCCCTCCGAGCTAGCGGGGGGGCTCCGGACATTCAGTACTTC. Encoded protein: CASSSLRASGGAPDIQYF.